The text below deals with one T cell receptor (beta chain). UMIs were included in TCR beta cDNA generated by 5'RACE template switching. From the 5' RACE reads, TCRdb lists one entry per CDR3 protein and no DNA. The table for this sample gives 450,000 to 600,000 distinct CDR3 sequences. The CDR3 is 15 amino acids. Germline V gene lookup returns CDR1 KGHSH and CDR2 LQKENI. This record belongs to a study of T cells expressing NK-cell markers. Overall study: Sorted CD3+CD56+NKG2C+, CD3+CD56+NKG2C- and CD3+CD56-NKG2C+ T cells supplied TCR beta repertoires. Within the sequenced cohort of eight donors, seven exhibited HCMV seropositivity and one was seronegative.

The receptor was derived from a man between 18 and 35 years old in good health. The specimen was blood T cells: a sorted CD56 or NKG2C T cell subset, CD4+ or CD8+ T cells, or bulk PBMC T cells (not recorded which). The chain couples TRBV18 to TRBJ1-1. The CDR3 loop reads CASSPPSTPNTEAFF.